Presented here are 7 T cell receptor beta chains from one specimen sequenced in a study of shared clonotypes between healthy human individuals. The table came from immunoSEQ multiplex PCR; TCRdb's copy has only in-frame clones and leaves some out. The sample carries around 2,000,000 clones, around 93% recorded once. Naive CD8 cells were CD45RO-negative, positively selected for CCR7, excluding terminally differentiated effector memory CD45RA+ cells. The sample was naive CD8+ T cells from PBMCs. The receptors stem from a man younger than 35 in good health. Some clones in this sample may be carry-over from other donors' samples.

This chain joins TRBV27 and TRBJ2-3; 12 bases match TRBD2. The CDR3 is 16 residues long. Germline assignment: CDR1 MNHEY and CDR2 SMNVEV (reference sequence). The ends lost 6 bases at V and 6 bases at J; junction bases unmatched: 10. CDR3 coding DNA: TGTGCCAGCAGGATTCTAGCGGGAGGGGGTCGGGATACGCAGTATTTT. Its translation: CASRILAGGGRDTQYF.

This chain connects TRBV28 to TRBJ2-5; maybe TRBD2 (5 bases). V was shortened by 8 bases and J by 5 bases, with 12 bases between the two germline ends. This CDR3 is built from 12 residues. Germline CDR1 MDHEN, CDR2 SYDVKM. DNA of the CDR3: TGTGCCAGCTGTCGGGGAGACGAGACCCAGTACTTC. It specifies CASCRGDETQYF.

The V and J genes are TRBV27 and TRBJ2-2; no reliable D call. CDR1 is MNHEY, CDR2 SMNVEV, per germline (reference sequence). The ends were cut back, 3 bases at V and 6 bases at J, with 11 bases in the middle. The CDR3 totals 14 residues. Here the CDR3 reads CASSLNSPAGELFF. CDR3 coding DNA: TGTGCCAGCAGTTTGAACTCCCCAGCCGGGGAGCTGTTTTTT.

CDR3 bases: TGTGCCATCGGGCTTTTTGGGAGTAACTCCTACGAGCAGTACTTC. This encodes CAIGLFGSNSYEQYF. V usage is TRBV10-3 and J usage is TRBJ2-7; TRBD2 might be the D (5 bases). The CDR3 is 15 amino acids. CDR1 is ENHRY, CDR2 SYGVKD, per germline. Between the trimmed V and J ends, which lost 8 bases and 0 bases, there was a span of 17 bases.

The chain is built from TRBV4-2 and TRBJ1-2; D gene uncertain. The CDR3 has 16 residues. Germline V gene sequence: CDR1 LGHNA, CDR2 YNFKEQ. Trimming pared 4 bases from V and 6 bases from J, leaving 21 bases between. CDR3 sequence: CASSPERVPSPHGYTF. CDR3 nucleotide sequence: TGTGCCAGCAGCCCCGAGCGGGTCCCCAGCCCTCATGGCTACACCTTC.

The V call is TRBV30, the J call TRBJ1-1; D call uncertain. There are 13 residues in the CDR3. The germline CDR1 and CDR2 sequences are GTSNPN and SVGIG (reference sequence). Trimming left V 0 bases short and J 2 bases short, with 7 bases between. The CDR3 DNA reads TGTGCCTGGAGTGTTATCACTAACACTGAAGCTTTCTTT. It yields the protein CAWSVITNTEAFF.

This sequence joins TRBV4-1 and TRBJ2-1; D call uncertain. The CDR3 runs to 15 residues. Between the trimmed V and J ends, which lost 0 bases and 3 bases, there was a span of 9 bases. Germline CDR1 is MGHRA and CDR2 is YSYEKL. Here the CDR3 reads CASSQDLGIYNEQFF. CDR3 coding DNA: TGCGCCAGCAGCCAAGATTTGGGAATCTACAATGAGCAGTTCTTC.